The next 20 T cell receptor beta chains were all read from a single sample in a study of T cell changes during pregnancy in multiple sclerosis. The protocol was immunoSEQ multiplex PCR, while the TCRdb copy is restricted to in-frame clones and leaves out a portion. This sample yields about 50,000 clones, of which around nine tenths are seen a single time; around 0.37% belongs to the top ten. Specimen: CD4+ T cells from peripheral blood mononuclear cells, collected after pregnancy. The receptors shown here come from a female donor with multiple sclerosis, enrolled in a pregnancy study.

The chain couples TRBV9 to TRBJ1-1; D remains unclear. CDR3 length equals 15 residues. Germline V gene lookup returns CDR1 SGDLS and CDR2 YYNGEE. V gave up 1 base and J gave up 3 bases, with 13 bases separating them. Here the CDR3 DNA reads TGTGCCAGCAGCGTAATCGGAGGGCTGGACACTGAAGCTTTCTTT. It translates to CASSVIGGLDTEAFF.

CDR3 coding DNA: TGTGCCAGCTCACCACCCCGGGGAATCGTGGGCTACGAGCAGTACTTC. This encodes CASSPPRGIVGYEQYF. The chain joins TRBV18 to TRBJ2-7; D might be TRBD2 (5 bases). There are 16 residues in the CDR3. The V gene's germline CDR1 is KGHSH and CDR2 LQKENI. V shed 0 bases and J shed 3 bases, with 15 bases lying between them.

The chain carries TRBV10-3 and TRBJ1-1; D remains unclear. V was trimmed by 0 bases and J by 0 bases, leaving 8 bases between them. This CDR3 has 15 amino acids. Germline CDR1 ENHRY, CDR2 SYGVKD. The CDR3 spells CAISESADLNTEAFF. CDR3 DNA sequence: TGTGCCATCAGTGAGTCGGCAGATTTGAACACTGAAGCTTTCTTT.

The chain uses TRBV11-2 and TRBJ2-3; 13 positions agree with TRBD2. V shed 5 bases, J shed 6 bases, and the junction held 11 bases outside the gene matches. Germline V lookup: CDR1 SGHAT, CDR2 FQNNGV. The CDR3 is 17 residues long. CDR3 sequence: CASSRAGLAGPGDTQYF. CDR3 nucleotides: TGTGCCAGCAGCCGGGCGGGACTAGCGGGACCGGGGGATACGCAGTATTTT.

The chain links TRBV5-1 to TRBJ2-1; 8 bases are shared with TRBD1. The CDR3 is 15 residues long. Losses at the gene ends were 5 bases for V and 4 bases for J; bases not matched to a gene: 8. Germline CDR1 is SGHRS and CDR2 is YFSETQ. CDR3 nucleotide sequence: TGCGCCAGCAGGAGAACCGGGACAGGATACAATGAGCAGTTCTTC. Translating gives CASRRTGTGYNEQFF.

The chain uses TRBV9 and TRBJ1-1; D gene unclear. With 0 bases removed from V and 2 bases from J, the gap between germline ends came to 8 bases. Germline V lookup: CDR1 SGDLS, CDR2 YYNGEE. The CDR3 sequence is 14 residues long. CDR3 sequence reads: CASSVGPINTEAFF. Here the CDR3 DNA reads TGTGCCAGCAGCGTAGGGCCAATCAACACTGAAGCTTTCTTT.

This sequence joins TRBV5-4 and TRBJ2-2; TRBD1 matches at 11 bases. V dropped 2 bases and J dropped 11; count of bases not matched to a gene: 8. The germline CDR1 and CDR2 sequences are SGHNT and YYREEE (reference sequence). This CDR3 is 15 amino acids long. CDR3: CASSFRRTGGIELFF. The CDR3 nucleotides are TGTGCCAGCAGCTTTCGTAGGACAGGGGGCATTGAGCTGTTTTTT.

The chain has TRBV30 and TRBJ2-7, with TRBD1 matching 10 bases. Germline values: CDR1 GTSNPN, CDR2 SVGIG (reference sequence). V shed 0 bases and J 2 bases; nucleotides not matched to a gene: 10. CDR3 length: 17 residues. CDR3: CAWSVRRSGTGAYEQYF. The CDR3 DNA reads TGTGCCTGGAGTGTACGGCGATCCGGGACAGGGGCCTACGAGCAGTACTTC.

V and J are TRBV25-1 and TRBJ1-2; 7 nucleotides match TRBD1. The CDR3 sequence is 15 residues long. After removal of 2 bases from V and 4 bases from J, the junction contained 7 bases not matched to a gene. Germline values: CDR1 MGHDK, CDR2 SYGVNS. The CDR3 coding sequence is TGTGCCAGCAGTGAAGGGACCAACAGGGGCTATGGCTACACCTTC. Translated, it gives CASSEGTNRGYGYTF.

The chain is built from TRBV18 and TRBJ1-1, with TRBD1 as a possible D gene (6 bases). V was shortened by 6 bases and J by 8 bases, with 25 bases between the two germline ends. There are 16 residues in the CDR3. Germline assignment: CDR1 KGHSH and CDR2 LQKENI. The CDR3 reads CASSRAQGISPDEAFF. CDR3 DNA sequence: TGTGCCAGCTCCCGGGCTCAGGGGATTTCCCCAGACGAAGCTTTCTTT.

CDR3 in amino acids: CAWSALPASGLEQYF. Written as DNA, the CDR3 is TGTGCCTGGAGTGCTCTGCCGGCTTCCGGGTTGGAGCAGTACTTC. V and J are TRBV30 and TRBJ2-7; no definite D call. V lost 1 base and J lost 7, with 20 bases in between. The germline V gene has CDR1 GTSNPN and CDR2 SVGIG (reference sequence). The CDR3 extends over 15 amino acids.

This chain uses TRBV7-3 with TRBJ2-1; 16 nucleotides align to TRBD2. The trim removed 5 bases at V and 10 bases at J, leaving 14 bases unmatched. The length of the CDR3 is 18 residues. CDR1 is SGHTA and CDR2 is FQGTGA in the germline V gene. CDR3 amino acids: CASSLGLAGGSRMGEQFF. The CDR3 DNA sequence: TGTGCCAGCAGCCTGGGACTAGCGGGAGGGTCCCGAATGGGAGAGCAGTTCTTC.

The chain has TRBV10-3 and TRBJ2-5, with a weak D call TRBD1 (5 bases). The CDR3 covers 15 residues. V was clipped by 2 bases and J by 1 base, with 11 bases between them. CDR1 is ENHRY, CDR2 SYGVKD, per germline. CDR3 bases: TGTGCCATCAGTGAGGTGGCAGGGCCCCAAGAGACCCAGTACTTC. Its protein is CAISEVAGPQETQYF.

The rearrangement joins TRBV27 to TRBJ1-4; D is perhaps TRBD1 (5 bases). Trimming removed 3 bases at V and 3 bases at J, with 14 bases between. There are 16 residues in the CDR3. Germline lookup yields CDR1 MNHEY and CDR2 SMNVEV (reference sequence). Written as DNA, the CDR3 is TGTGCCAGCAGTTTCGGGGGAGCAACAGCTAATGAAAAACTGTTTTTT. Amino acid sequence: CASSFGGATANEKLFF.

The chain links TRBV7-3 to TRBJ2-7; tentatively, D is TRBD2 (6 bases). Between the trimmed V and J ends, which lost 3 bases and 7 bases, there was a span of 13 bases. CDR3 size: 13 residues. The germline V gene has CDR1 SGHTA and CDR2 FQGTGA. The CDR3 spells CASSLRDGDEQYF. In DNA, the CDR3 is TGTGCCAGCAGCTTGCGGGACGGTGATGAGCAGTACTTC.

The gene calls are TRBV14 and TRBJ2-2; D might be TRBD1 (5 bases). V was pared by 4 bases and J by 4 bases, with 13 bases between. The germline V gene has CDR1 SGHDN and CDR2 FVKESK. The CDR3 is made up of 15 amino acids. The CDR3 spells CASSRQGLGTGELFF. CDR3 DNA sequence: TGTGCCAGCAGCCGTCAGGGTTTAGGCACCGGGGAGCTGTTTTTT.

V usage is TRBV6-6 and J usage is TRBJ2-1; 8 bases line up with TRBD1. The J segment lost 5 bases and the V segment lost 7 bases, leaving 7 bases of the junction unmatched. From germline, CDR1 is MNHNY and CDR2 SVGAGI (reference sequence). The CDR3 length is 14 residues. This CDR3 reads CASTQTGAHNEQFF. The CDR3 bases are TGTGCCAGCACCCAGACAGGGGCGCACAATGAGCAGTTCTTC.

The chain couples TRBV4-1 to TRBJ2-1; TRBD2 agrees at 15 bases. Germline CDR1 is MGHRA and CDR2 is YSYEKL. V trimming: 9 bases; J trimming: 2 bases; junction bases outside the gene matches: 5. The CDR3 extends over 16 amino acids. Written as DNA, the CDR3 is TGCGCCAGTATGGGACTAGCGGGAGGTACCTACAATGAGCAGTTCTTC. Amino acid sequence: CASMGLAGGTYNEQFF.

This chain uses TRBV27 with TRBJ1-2, with 8 bases identical to TRBD1. Germline values: CDR1 MNHEY, CDR2 SMNVEV (reference sequence). Unmatched junction bases numbered 7, after V lost 5 bases and J lost 8 bases. This CDR3 comprises 13 residues. The CDR3 protein is CASSRGQGDGYTF. CDR3 nucleotide sequence: TGTGCCAGCAGTCGCGGACAGGGCGACGGCTACACCTTC.

This chain links TRBV6-5 with TRBJ2-7, with 8 bases identical to TRBD1. The trim removed 3 bases at V and 5 bases at J, leaving 6 bases unmatched. The CDR3 is made up of 14 amino acids. CDR1 is MNHEY and CDR2 is SVGAGI in the germline V gene. CDR3 residues: CASSYDRGDHEQYF. Written as DNA, the CDR3 is TGTGCCAGCAGTTATGACAGGGGTGACCACGAGCAGTACTTC.